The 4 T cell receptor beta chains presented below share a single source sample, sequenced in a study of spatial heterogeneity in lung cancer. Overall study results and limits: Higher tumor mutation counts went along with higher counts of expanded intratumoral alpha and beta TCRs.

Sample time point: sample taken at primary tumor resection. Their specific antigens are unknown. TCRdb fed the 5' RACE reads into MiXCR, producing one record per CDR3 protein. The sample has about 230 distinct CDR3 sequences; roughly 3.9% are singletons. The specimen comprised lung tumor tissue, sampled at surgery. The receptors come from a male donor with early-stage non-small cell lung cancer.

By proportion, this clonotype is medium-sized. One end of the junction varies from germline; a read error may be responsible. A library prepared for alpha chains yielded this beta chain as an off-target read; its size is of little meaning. CDR3 protein: CASSYTQETKYF. DNA of the CDR3: TGTGCCAGCAGTTACACGCAAGAGACCAAGTACTTC. The V call is TRBV7-2, the J call TRBJ2-5; D not resolved. The CDR3 covers 12 residues. The germline V gene encodes CDR1 SGHTA and CDR2 FQGNSA. The entire variable domain, with the rest obtained from reference TRBV7-2 and TRBJ2-5, is as follows: GAGVSQSPSNKVTEKGKDVELRCDPISGHTALYWYRQSLGQGLEFLIYFQGNSAPDKSGLPSDRFSAERTGGSVSTLTIQRTQQEDSAVYLCASSYTQETKYFGPGTRLLVL.

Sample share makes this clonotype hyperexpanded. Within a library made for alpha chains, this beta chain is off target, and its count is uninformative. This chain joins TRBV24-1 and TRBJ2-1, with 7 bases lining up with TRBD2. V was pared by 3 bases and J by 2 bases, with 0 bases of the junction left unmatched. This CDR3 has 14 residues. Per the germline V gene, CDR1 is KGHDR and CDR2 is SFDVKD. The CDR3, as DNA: TGTGCCACCAGTGATGCGGGGGCCTACAATGAGCAGTTCTTC. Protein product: CATSDAGAYNEQFF.

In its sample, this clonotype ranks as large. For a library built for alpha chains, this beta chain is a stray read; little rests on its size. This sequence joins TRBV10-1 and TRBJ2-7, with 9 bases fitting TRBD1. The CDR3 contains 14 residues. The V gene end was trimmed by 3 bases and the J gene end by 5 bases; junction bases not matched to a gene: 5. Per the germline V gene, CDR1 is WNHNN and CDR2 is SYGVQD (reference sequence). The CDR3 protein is CASSELGQGDEQYF. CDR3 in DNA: TGCGCCAGCAGTGAACTGGGACAGGGCGACGAGCAGTACTTC.

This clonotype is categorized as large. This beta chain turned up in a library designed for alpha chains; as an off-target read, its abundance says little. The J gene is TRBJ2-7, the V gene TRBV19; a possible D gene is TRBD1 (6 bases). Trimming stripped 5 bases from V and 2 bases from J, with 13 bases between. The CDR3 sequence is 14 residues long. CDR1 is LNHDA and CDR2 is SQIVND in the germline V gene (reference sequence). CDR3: CASSSGTSTYEQYF. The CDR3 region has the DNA TGTGCCAGTAGTTCCGGGACATCGACCTACGAGCAGTACTTC.